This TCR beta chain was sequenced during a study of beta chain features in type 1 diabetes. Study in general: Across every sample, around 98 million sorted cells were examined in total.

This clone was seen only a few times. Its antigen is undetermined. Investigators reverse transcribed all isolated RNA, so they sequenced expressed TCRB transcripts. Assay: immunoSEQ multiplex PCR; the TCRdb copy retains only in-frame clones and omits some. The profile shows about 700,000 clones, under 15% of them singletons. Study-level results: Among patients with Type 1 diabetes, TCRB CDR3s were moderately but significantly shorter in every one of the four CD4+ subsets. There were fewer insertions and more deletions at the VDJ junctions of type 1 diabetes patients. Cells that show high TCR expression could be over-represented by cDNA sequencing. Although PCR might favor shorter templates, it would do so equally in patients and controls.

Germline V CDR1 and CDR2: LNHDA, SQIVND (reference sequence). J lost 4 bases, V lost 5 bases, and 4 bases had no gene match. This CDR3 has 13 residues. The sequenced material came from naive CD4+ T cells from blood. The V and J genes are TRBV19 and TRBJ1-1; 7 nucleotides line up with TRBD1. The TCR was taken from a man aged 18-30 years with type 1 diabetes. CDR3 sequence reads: CASSVTGVTEAFF. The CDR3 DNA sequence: TGTGCCAGTAGTGTAACAGGGGTCACTGAAGCTTTCTTT.